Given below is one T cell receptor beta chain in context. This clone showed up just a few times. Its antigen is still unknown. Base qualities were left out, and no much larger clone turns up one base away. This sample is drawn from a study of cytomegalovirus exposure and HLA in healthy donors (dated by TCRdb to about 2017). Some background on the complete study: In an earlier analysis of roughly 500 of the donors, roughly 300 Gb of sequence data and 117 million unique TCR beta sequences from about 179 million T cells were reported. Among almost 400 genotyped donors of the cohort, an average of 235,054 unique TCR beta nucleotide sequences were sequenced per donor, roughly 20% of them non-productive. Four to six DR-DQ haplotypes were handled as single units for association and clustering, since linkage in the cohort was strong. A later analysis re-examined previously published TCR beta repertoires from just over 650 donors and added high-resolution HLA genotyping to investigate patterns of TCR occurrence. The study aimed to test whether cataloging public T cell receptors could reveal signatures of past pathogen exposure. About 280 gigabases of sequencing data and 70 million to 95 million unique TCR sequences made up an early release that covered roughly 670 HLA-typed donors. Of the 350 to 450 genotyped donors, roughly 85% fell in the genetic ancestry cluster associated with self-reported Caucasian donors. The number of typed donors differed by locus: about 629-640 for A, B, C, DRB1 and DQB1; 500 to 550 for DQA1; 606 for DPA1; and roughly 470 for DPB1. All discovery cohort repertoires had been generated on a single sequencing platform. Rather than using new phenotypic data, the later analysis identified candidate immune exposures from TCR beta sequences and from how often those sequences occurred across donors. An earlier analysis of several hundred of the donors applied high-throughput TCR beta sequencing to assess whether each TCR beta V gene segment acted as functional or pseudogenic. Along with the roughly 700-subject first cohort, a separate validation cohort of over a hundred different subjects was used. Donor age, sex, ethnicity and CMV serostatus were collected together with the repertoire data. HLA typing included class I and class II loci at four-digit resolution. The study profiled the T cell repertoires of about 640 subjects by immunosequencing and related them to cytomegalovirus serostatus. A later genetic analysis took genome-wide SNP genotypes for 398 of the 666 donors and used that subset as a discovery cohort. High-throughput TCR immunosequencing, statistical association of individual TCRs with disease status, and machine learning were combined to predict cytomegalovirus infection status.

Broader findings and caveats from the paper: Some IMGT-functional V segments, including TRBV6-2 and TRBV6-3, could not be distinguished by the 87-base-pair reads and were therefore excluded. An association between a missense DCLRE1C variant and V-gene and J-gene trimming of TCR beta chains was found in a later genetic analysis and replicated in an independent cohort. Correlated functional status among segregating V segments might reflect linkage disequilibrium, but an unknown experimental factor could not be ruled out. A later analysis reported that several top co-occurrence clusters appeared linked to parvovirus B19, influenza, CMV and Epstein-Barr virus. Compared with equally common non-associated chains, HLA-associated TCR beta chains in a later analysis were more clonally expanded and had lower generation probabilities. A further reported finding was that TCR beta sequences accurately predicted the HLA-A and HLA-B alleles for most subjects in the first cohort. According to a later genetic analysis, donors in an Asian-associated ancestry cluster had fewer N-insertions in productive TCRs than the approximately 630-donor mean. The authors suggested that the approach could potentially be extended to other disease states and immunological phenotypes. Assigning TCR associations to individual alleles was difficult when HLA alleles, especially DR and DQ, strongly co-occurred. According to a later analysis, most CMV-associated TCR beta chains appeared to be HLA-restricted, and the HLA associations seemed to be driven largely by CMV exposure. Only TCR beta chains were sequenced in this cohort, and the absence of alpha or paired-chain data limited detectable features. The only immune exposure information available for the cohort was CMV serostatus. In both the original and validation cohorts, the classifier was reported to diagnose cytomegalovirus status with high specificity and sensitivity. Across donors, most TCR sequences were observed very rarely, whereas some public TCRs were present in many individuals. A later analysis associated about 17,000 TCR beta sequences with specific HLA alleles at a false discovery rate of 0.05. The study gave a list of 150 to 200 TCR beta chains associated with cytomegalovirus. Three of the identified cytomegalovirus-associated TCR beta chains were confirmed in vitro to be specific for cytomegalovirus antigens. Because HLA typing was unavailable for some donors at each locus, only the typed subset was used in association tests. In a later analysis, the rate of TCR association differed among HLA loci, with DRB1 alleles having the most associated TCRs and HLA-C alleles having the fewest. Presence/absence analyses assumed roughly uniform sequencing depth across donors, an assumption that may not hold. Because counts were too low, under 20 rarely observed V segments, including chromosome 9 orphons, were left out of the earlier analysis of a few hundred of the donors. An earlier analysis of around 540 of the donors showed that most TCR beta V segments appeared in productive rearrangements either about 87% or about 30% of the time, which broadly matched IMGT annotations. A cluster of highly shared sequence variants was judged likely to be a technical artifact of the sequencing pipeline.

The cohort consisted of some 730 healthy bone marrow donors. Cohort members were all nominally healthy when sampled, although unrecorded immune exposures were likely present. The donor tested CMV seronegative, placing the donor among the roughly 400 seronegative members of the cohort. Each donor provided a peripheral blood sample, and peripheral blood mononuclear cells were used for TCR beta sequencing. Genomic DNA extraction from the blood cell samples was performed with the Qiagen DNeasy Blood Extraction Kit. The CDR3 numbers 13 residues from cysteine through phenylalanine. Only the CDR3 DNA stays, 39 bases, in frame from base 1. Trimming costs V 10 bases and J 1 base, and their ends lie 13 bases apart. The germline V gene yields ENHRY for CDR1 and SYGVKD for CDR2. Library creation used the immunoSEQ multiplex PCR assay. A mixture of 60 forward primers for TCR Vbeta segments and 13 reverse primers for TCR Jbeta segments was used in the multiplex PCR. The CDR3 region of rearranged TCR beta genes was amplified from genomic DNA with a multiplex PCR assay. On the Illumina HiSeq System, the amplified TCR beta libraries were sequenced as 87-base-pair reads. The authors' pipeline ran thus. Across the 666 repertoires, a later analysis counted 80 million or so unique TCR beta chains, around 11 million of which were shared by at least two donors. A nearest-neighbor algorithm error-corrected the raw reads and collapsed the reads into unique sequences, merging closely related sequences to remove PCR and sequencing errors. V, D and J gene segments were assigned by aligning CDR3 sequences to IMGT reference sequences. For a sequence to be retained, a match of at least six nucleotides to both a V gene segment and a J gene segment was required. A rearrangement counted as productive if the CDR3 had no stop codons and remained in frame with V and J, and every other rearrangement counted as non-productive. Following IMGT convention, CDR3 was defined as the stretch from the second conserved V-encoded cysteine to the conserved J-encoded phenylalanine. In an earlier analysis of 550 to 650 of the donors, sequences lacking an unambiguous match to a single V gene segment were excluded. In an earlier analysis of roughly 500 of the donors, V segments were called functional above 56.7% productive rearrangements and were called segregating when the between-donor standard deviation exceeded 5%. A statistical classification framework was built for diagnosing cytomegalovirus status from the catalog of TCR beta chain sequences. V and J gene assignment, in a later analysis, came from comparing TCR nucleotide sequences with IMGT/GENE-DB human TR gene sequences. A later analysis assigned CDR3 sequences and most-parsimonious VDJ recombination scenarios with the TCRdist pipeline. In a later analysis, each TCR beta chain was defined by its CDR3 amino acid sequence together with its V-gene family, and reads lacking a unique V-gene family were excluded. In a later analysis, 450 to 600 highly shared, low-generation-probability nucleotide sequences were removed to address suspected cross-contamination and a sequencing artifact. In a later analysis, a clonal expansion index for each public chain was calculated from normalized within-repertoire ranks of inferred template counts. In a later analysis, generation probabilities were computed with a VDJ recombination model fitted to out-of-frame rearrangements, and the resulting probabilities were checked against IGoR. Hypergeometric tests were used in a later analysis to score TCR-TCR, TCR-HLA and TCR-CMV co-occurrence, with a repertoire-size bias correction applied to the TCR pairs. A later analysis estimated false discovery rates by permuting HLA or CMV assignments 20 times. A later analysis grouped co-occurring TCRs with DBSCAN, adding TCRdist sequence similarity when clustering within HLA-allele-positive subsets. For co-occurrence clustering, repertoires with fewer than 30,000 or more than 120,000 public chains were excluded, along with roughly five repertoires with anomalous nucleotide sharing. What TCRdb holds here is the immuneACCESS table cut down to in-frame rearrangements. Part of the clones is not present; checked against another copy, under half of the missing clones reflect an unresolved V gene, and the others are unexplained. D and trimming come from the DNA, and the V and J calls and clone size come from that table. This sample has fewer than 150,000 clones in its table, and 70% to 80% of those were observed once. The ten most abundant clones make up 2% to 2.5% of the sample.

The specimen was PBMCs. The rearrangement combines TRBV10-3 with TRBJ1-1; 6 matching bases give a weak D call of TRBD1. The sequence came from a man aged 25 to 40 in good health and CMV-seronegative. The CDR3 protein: CATSGAQNTEAFF. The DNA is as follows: TGTGCCACCTCAGGGGCGCAGAACACTGAAGCTTTCTTT.